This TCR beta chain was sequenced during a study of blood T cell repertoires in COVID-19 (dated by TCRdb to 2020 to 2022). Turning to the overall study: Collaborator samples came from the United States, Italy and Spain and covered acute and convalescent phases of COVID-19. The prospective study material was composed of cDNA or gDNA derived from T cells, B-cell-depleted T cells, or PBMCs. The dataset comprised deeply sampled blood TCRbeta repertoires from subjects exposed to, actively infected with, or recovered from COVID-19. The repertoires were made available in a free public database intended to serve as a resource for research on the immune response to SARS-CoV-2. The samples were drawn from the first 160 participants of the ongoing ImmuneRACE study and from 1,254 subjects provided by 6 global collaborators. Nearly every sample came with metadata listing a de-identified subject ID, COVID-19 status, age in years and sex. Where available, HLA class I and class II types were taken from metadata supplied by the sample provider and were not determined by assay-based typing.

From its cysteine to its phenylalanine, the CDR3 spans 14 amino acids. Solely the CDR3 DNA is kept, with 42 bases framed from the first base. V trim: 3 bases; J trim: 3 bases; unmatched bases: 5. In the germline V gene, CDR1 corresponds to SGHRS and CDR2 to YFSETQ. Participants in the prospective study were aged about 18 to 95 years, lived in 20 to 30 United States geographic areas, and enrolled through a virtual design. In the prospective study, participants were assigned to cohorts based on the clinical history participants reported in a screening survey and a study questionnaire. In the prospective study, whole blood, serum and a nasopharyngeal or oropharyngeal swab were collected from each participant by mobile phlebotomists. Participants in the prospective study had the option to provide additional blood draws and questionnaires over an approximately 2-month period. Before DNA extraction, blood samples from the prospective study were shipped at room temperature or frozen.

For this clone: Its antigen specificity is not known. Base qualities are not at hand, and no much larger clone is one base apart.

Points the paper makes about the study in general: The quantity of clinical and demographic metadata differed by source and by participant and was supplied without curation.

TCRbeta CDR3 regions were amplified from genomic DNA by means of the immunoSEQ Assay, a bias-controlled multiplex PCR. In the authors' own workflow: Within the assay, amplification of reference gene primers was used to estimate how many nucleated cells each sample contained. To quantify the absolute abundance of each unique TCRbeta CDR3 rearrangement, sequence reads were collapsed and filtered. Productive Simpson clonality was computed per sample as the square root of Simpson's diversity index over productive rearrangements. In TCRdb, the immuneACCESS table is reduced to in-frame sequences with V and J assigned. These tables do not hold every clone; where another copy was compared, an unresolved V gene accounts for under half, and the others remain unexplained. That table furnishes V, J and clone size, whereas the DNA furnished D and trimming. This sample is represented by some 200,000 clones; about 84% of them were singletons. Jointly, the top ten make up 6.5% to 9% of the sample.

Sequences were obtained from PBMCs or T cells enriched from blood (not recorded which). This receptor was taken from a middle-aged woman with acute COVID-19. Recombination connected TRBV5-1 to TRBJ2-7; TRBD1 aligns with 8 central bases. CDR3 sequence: CASSSLTGGYEQYF. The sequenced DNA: TGCGCCAGCAGCTCGCTCACAGGGGGCTACGAGCAGTACTTC.